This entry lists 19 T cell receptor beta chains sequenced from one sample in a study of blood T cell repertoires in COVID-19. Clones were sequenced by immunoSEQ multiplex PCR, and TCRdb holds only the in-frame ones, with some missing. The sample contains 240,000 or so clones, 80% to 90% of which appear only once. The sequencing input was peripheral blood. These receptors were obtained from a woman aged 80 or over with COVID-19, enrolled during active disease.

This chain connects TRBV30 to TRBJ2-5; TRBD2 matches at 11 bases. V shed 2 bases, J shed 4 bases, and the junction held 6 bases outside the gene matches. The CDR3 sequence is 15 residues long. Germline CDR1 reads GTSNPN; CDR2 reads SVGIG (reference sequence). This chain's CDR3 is CAWSSFGLAGETQYF. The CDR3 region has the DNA TGTGCCTGGAGTTCTTTCGGACTAGCGGGAGAGACCCAGTACTTC.

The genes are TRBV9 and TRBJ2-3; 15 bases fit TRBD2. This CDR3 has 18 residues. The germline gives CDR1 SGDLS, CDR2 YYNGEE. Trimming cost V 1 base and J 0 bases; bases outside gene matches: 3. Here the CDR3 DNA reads TGTGCCAGCAGCGTAACGGGACTAGCGGGAGGAAGCACAGATACGCAGTATTTT. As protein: CASSVTGLAGGSTDTQYF.

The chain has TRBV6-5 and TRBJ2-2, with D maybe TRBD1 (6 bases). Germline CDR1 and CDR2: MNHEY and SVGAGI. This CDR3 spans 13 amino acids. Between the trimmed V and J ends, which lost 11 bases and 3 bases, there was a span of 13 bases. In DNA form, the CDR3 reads TGTGCCGGGCGACAGGTTTACACCGGGGAGCTGTTTTTT. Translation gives CAGRQVYTGELFF.

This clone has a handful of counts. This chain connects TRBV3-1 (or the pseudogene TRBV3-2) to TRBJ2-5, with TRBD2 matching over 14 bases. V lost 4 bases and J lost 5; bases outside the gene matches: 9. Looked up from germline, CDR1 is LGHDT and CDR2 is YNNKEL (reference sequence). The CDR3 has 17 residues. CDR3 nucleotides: TGTGCCAGCAGCCCGACTAGCGGGGGGGTCCCAGGTGAGACCCAGTACTTC. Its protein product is CASSPTSGGVPGETQYF.

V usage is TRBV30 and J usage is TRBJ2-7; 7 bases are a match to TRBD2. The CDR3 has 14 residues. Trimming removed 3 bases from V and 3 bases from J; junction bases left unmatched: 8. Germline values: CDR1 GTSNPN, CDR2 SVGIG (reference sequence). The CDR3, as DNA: TGTGCCTGGAGGAGAGGCGGGAGCGGCTACGAGCAGTACTTC. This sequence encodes CAWRRGGSGYEQYF. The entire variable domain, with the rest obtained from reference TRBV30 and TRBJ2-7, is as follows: SQTIHQWPATLVQPVGSPLSLECTVEGTSNPNLYWYRQAAGRGLQLLFYSVGIGQISSEVPQNLSASRPQDRQFILSSKKLLLSDSGFYLCAWRRGGSGYEQYFGPGTRLTVT.

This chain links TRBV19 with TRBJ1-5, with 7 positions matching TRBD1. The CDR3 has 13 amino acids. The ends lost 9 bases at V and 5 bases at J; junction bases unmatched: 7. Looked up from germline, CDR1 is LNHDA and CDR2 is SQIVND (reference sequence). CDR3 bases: TGTGCCAGCCAGGGACAGTGGGATCAGCCCCAGCATTTT. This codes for CASQGQWDQPQHF.

CDR3 DNA sequence: TGTGCCAGCAGCTTAAGTGGGCAGCTCAATCAGCCCCAGCATTTT. Translation gives CASSLSGQLNQPQHF. The genes are TRBV7-8 and TRBJ1-5, with D uncertain. Trimming took 2 bases from V and 3 from J, leaving 11 bases between them. This CDR3 is built from 15 residues. CDR1 and CDR2 (germline): SGHVS, FQNEAQ.

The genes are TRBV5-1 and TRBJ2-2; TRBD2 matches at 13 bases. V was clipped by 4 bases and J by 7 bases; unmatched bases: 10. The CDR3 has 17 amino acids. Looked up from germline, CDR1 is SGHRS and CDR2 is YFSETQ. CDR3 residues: CASSPPWTSGRIGELFF. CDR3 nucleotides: TGCGCCAGCAGCCCGCCATGGACTAGCGGGAGAATCGGGGAGCTGTTTTTT.

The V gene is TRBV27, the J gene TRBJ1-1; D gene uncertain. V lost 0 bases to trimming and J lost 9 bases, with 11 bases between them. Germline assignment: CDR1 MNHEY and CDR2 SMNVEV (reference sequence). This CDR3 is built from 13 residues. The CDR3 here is CASSLSRLQQAFF. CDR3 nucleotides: TGTGCCAGCAGTTTATCGCGGCTTCAACAAGCTTTCTTT.

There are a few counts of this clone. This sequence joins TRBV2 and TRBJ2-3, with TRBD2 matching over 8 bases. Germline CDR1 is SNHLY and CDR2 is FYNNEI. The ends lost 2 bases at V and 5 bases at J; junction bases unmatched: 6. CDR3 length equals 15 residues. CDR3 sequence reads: CASSERRGAGDTQYF. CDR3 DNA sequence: TGTGCCAGCAGTGAACGGCGGGGGGCGGGAGATACGCAGTATTTT.

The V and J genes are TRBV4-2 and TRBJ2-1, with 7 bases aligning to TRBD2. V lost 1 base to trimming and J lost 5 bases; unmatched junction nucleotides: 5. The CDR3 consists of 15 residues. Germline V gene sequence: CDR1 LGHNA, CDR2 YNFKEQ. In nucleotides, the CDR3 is TGTGCCAGCAGCCAAGTTCGGCTAGCGGACAATGAGCAGTTCTTC. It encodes CASSQVRLADNEQFF.

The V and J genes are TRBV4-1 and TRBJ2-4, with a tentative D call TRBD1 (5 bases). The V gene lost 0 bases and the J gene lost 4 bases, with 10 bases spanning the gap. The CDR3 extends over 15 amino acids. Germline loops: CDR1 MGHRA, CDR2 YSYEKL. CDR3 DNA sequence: TGCGCCAGCAGCCAAGATCTGACAGCAAAAAACATTCAGTACTTC. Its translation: CASSQDLTAKNIQYF.

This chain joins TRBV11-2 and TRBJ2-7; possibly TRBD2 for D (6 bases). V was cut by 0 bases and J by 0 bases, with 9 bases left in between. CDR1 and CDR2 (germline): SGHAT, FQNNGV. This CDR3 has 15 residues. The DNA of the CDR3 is TGTGCCAGCAGCTTAGAGCGGGAACCCTCCTACGAGCAGTACTTC. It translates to CASSLEREPSYEQYF.

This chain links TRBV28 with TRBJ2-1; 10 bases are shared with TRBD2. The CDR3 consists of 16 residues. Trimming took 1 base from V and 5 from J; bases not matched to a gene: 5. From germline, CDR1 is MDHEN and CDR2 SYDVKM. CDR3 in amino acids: CASSLSGLAGDNEQFF. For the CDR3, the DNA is TGTGCCAGCAGTTTATCCGGGCTAGCGGGGGACAATGAGCAGTTCTTC.

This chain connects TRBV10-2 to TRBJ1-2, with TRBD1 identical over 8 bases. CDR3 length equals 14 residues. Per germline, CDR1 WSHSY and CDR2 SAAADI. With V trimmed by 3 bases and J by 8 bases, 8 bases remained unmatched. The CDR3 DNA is TGCGCCAGCAGTGAAGGGCAACAGGGGGGAGGCTACACCTTC. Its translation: CASSEGQQGGGYTF.

CDR3 protein: CASSLRTPSGQGGLSYEQYF. For the CDR3, the DNA is TGTGCCAGCTCACTGCGCACGCCATCGGGACAGGGGGGACTCTCCTACGAGCAGTACTTC. V usage is TRBV18 and J usage is TRBJ2-7; TRBD1 aligns across 11 bases. The CDR3 runs to 20 residues. The J segment lost 0 bases and the V segment lost 4 bases, leaving 17 bases of the junction unmatched. Germline CDR1 reads KGHSH; CDR2 reads LQKENI. Drawing the rest from reference TRBV18 and TRBJ2-7, the complete variable domain is NAGVMQNPRHLVRRRGQEARLRCSPMKGHSHVYWYRQLPEEGLKFMVYLQKENIIDESGMPKERFSAEFPKEGPSILRIQQVVRGDSAAYFCASSLRTPSGQGGLSYEQYFGPGTRLTVT.

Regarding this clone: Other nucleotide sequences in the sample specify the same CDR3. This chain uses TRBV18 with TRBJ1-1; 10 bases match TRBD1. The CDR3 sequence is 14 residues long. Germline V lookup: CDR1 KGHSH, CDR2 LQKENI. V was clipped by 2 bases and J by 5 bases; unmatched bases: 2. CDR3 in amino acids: CASSPGQGGTEAFF. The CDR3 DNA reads TGTGCCAGCTCACCAGGACAGGGGGGTACTGAAGCTTTCTTT.

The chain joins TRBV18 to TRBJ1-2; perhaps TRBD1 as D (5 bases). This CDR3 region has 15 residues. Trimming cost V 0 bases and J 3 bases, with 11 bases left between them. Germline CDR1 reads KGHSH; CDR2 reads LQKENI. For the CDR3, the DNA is TGTGCCAGCTCACCACCTTTTGAAGGGGACTATGGCTACACCTTC. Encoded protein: CASSPPFEGDYGYTF.

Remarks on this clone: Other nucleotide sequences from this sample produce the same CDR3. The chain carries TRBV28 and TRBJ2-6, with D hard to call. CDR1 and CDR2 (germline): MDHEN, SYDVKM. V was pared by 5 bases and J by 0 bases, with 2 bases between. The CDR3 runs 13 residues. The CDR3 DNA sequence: TGTGCCAGCAGTCTCTCTGGGGCCAACGTCCTGACTTTC. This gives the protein CASSLSGANVLTF.